The T cell receptor beta chain under discussion was sequenced for a study of regulatory T cells in long-lasting Graves disease. This clonotype showed up many times. What it binds is not known. CDR3 regions were amplified by Arm-PCR using iRepertoire HTBI primers to build TCR beta libraries. TCRdb itself ran the multiplex PCR reads through MiXCR, one entry per CDR3 protein. The sample yields roughly 560,000 distinct CDR3 sequences, around 11% seen once. Time point: newly diagnosed GD, antithyroid drugs for less than 3 months. RNA isolated from PBMCs was used to make the TCR library. American Thyroid Association guidelines served as the basis for diagnosing Graves' disease. Findings and limits, study-wide: Under persistent disease, TRBV28, TRBJ1-2 and TRBJ2-5 were used preferentially.

CDR3 length equals 13 residues. Trimming pared 6 bases from V and 4 bases from J, leaving 12 bases between. Germline CDR1 SNHLY, CDR2 FYNNEI. This sample was shared with a second study, whose subject was T cells in Graves' hyperthyroidism and ophthalmopathy. That source reports: Lactation, pregnancy, other autoimmune disease or uncontrolled infection led to exclusion of patients. HTBI primers were used for first-round RT-PCR of the TCR CDR3.

Sequenced here: peripheral blood mononuclear cells (PBMCs), sampled at new diagnosis, from a patient treated with antithyroid drugs. This rearrangement joins TRBV2 to TRBJ1-1; D is unresolved. This TCR came from a woman in her twenties or thirties with Graves disease. This CDR3 reads CASRSGVSTEAFF. In DNA form, the CDR3 reads TGTGCCAGCAGATCTGGGGTAAGCACTGAAGCTTTCTTT.